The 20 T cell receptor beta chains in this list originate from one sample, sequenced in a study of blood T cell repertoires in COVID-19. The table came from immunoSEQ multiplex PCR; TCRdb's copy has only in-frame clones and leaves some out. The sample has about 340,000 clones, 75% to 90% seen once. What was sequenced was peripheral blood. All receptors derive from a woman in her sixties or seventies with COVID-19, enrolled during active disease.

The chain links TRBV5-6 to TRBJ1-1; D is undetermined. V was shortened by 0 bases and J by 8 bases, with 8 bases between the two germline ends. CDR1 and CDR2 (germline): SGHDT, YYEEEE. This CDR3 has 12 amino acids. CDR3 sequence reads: CASSLERREAFF. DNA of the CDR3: TGTGCCAGCAGCTTGGAGCGCAGAGAAGCTTTCTTT.

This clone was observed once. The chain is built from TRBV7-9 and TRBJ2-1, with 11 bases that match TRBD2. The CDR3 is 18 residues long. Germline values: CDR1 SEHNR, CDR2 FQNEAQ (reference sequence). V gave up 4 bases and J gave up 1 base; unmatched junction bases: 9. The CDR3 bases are TGTGCCAGCAGCTCCCGGGGTAGCGGGGGGGCATCCTACAATGAGCAGTTCTTC. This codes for CASSSRGSGGASYNEQFF.

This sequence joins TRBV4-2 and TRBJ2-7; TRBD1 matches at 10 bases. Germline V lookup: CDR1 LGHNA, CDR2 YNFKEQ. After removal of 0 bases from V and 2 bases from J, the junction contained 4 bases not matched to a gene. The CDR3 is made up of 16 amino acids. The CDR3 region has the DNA TGTGCCAGCAGCCAAGAGACAGGGGGCTTTACCTACGAGCAGTACTTC. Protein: CASSQETGGFTYEQYF.

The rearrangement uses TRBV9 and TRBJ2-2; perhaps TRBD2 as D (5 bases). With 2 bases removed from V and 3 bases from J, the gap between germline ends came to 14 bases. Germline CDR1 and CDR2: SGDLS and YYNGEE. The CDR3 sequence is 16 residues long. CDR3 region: CASSVSIKGDTGELFF. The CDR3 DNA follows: TGTGCCAGCAGCGTCTCGATTAAGGGAGACACCGGGGAGCTGTTTTTT.

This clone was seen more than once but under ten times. The CDR3 DNA reads as TGCGCCAGCAGTACCCCAGGACTAGCGGGGGGGCCGGGTCGAGAGACCCAGTACTTC. It yields the protein CASSTPGLAGGPGRETQYF. The chain uses TRBV4-1 and TRBJ2-5, with 15 bases fitting TRBD2. Germline-derived CDR1 and CDR2 are MGHRA and YSYEKL. V shed 6 bases and J 4 bases; nucleotides not matched to a gene: 15. The CDR3 totals 19 residues.

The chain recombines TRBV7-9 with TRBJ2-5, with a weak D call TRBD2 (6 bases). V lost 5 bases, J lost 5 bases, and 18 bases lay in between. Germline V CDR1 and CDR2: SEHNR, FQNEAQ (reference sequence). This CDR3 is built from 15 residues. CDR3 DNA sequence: TGTGCCAGCAGCCGGCGGGACCTTAAGGTGGAGACCCAGTACTTC. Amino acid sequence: CASSRRDLKVETQYF.

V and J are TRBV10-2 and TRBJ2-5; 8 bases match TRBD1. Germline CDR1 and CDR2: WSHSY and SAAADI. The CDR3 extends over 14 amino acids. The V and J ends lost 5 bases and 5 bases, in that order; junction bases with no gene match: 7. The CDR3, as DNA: TGCGCCAGCAGTTCTGACAGGGGCGGGGAGACCCAGTACTTC. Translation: CASSSDRGGETQYF.

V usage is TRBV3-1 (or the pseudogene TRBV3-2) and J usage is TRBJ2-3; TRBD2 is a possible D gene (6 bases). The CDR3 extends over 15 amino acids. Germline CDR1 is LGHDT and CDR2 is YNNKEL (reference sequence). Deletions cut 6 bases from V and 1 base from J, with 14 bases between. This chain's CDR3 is CASSLRDLGTDTQYF. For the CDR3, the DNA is TGTGCCAGCAGTCTCCGGGACTTGGGCACAGATACGCAGTATTTT.

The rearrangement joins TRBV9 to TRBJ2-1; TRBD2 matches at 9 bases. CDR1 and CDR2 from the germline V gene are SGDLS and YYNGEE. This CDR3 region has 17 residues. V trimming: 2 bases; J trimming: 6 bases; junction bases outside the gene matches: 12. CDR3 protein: CASSVSGGPSSLNEQFF. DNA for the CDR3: TGTGCCAGCAGCGTCAGCGGGGGGCCTTCCTCCCTCAATGAGCAGTTCTTC.

The CDR3 sequence: CASSYGQGFYGYTF. The CDR3 region has the DNA TGTGCCAGCAGTTACGGACAGGGTTTCTATGGCTACACCTTC. The chain recombines TRBV6-5 with TRBJ1-2, with 8 bases matching TRBD1. V lost 2 bases, J lost 4 bases, and 3 bases stayed unmatched. The CDR3 is made up of 14 amino acids. Germline V CDR1 and CDR2: MNHEY, SVGAGI.

The CDR3 protein is CASSSAGGNTQYF. CDR3 in DNA: TGTGCCAGCAGCTCGGCGGGGGGAAATACGCAGTATTTT. The chain combines TRBV7-3 with TRBJ2-3; 8 nucleotides match TRBD2. Unmatched junction bases numbered 4, after V lost 4 bases and J lost 7 bases. Germline CDR1 is SGHTA and CDR2 is FQGTGA. The CDR3 totals 13 residues.

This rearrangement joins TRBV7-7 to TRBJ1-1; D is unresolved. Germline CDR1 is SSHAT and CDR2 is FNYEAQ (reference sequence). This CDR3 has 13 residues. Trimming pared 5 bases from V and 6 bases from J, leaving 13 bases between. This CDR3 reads CASSHSEGAEAFF. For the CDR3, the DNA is TGTGCCAGCAGCCACAGTGAGGGCGCTGAAGCTTTCTTT.

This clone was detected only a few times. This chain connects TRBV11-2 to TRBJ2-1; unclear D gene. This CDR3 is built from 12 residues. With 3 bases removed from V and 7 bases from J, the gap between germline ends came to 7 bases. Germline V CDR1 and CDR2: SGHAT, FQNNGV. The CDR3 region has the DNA TGTGCCAGCAGCTTCCTCGGGAATGAGCAGTTCTTC. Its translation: CASSFLGNEQFF. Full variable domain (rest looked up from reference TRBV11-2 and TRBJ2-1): EAGVAQSPRYKIIEKRQSVAFWCNPISGHATLYWYQQILGQGPKLLIQFQNNGVVDDSQLPKDRFSAERLKGVDSTLKIQPAKLEDSAVYLCASSFLGNEQFFGPGTRLTVL.

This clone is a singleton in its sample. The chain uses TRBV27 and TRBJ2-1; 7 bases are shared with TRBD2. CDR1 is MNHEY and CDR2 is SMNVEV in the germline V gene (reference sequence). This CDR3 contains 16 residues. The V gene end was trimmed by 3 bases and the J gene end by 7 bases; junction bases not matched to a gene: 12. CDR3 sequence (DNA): TGTGCCAGCAGTTTCAGCGGGACCGCTCCGTATAATGAGCAGTTCTTC. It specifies CASSFSGTAPYNEQFF.

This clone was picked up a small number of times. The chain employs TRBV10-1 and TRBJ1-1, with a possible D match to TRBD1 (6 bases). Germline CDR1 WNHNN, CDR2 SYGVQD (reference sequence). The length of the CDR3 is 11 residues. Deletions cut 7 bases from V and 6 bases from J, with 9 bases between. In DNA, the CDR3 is TGCGCCAGCATGCAGGGGTCTGAAGCTTTCTTT. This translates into CASMQGSEAFF.

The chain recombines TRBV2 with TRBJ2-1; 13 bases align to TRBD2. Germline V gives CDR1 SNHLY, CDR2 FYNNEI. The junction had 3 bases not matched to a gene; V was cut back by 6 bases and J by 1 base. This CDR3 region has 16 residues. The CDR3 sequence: CASRTSGGNSYNEQFF. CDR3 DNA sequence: TGTGCCAGCAGGACTAGCGGGGGGAATTCCTACAATGAGCAGTTCTTC.

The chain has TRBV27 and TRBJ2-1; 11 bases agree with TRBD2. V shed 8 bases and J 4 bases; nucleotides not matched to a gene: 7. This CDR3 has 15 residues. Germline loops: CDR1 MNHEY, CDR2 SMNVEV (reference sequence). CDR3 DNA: TGTGCCAGCGGATATAGCGGGGGGGCGTACAATGAGCAGTTCTTC. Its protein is CASGYSGGAYNEQFF.

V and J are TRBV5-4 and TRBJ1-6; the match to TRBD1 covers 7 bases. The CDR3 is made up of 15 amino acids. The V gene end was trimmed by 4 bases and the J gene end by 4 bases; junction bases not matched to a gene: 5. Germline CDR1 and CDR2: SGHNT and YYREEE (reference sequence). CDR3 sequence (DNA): TGTGCCAGCAGCCCGGGGACAGCGTATAATTCACCCCTCCACTTT. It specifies CASSPGTAYNSPLHF.

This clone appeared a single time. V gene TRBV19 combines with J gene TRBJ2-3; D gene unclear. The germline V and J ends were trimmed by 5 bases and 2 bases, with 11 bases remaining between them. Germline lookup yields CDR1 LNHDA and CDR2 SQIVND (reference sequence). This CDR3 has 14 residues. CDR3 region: CASSHGGTTDTQYF. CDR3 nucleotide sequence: TGTGCCAGTAGTCATGGCGGCACCACAGATACGCAGTATTTT.

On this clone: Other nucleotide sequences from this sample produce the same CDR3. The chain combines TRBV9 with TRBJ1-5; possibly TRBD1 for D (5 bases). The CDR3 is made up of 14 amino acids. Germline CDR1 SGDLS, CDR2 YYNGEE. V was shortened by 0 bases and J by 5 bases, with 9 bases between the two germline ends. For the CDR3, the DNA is TGTGCCAGCAGCGTAGGGGGCGGCGATCAGCCCCAGCATTTT. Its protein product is CASSVGGGDQPQHF. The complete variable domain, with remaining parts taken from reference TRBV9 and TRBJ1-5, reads DSGVTQTPKHLITATGQRVTLRCSPRSGDLSVYWYQQSLDQGLQFLIQYYNGEERAKGNILERFSAQQFPDLHSELNLSSLELGDSALYFCASSVGGGDQPQHFGDGTRLSIL.